This TCR beta chain was retrieved from a study of CD8+ T cells in alopecia areata. Study background: Treatment comprised oral tofacitinib, 5 to 10 mg twice daily, in treated patients. Study conclusions and caveats: It was less clear whether patients shared TCRs than it was in mice, possibly because of HLA. Higher clonality and more expanded CD8+ clones appeared in lesional than normal scalp. Besides other cells, scalp samples also yield sequences of resident alphabeta T cells from normal skin.

Documented treatment: oral pan-JAK inhibitor, 5-10 mg twice daily. Obtained from alopecia areata patients were lesional scalp punch biopsies along with peripheral blood. The CDR3 totals 14 residues. Losses at the gene ends were 3 bases for V and 2 bases for J; bases not matched to a gene: 3. Germline values: CDR1 SGDLS, CDR2 YYNGEE. A note on this clone: Its target is not known.

Extracted RNA was reverse transcribed, and the resulting cDNA served as sequencing template. TCRdb's table, derived via immunoSEQ multiplex PCR, lists solely in-frame clones and lacks some. The sample has 10,000 to 15,000 clones; 65% to 70% are singletons. The chain joins TRBV9 to TRBJ2-3, with 7 nucleotides matching TRBD1. The TCR originated in a human donor with alopecia areata. The source material was skin, sampled at week 4, from a patient treated with tofacitinib. This CDR3 is CASSAGQATDTQYF. The CDR3 nucleotides read TGTGCCAGCAGCGCTGGACAGGCCACAGATACGCAGTATTTT.